Below, 17 T cell receptor beta chains from the same sample are listed, as sequenced in a study of T cell responses to AZD1222 COVID-19 vaccine. Measured with immunoSEQ multiplex PCR; TCRdb has only the in-frame clones, and not every one. The sample includes roughly 120,000 clones, roughly 80% of them seen just once. Sequencing used peripheral blood, obtained on day 0 of AZD1222 vaccination. Receptors were obtained from an adult in good health.

The chain is built from TRBV7-9 and TRBJ2-7; no reliable D call. CDR1 and CDR2 from the germline V gene are SEHNR and FQNEAQ (reference sequence). V lost 5 bases, J lost 5 bases, and 16 bases lay in between. The CDR3 has 14 residues. The CDR3 DNA is TGTGCCAGCAGCCCGAGGCGCGGAGTAAACGAGCAGTACTTC. Translated: CASSPRRGVNEQYF.

The V gene is TRBV12-5, the J gene TRBJ2-3, with a weak D call TRBD1 (6 bases). Trimming removed 7 bases from V and 5 bases from J, with 16 bases in between. This CDR3 is built from 14 residues. Germline V gene data show CDR1 as LGHNT and CDR2 as FRNRAP. CDR3 nucleotides: TGTGCTAGTGCCGGACAGAACGGTCTAGATACGCAGTATTTT. Amino acids: CASAGQNGLDTQYF.

This clone was found a few times. This chain connects TRBV5-8 to TRBJ1-4; D is unresolved. V was shortened by 4 bases and J by 7 bases, with 23 bases between the two germline ends. This CDR3 contains 17 residues. The germline CDR1 and CDR2 sequences are SGHTS and YDEGEE. This CDR3 reads CASSLAGVGWAGEKLFF. Here the CDR3 DNA reads TGTGCCAGCAGCCTTGCCGGGGTTGGATGGGCGGGTGAAAAACTGTTTTTT. The full variable domain, completed using reference TRBV5-8 and TRBJ1-4, is EAGVTQSPTHLIKTRGQQATLRCSPISGHTSVYWYQQALGLGLQFLLWYDEGEERNRGNFPPRFSGRQFPNYSSELNVNALELEDSALYLCASSLAGVGWAGEKLFFGSGTQLSVL.

This chain uses TRBV7-9 with TRBJ1-1; possibly TRBD1 for D (5 bases). The CDR3 length is 13 residues. With 3 bases removed from V and 4 bases from J, the gap between germline ends came to 9 bases. Germline assignment: CDR1 SEHNR and CDR2 FQNEAQ (reference sequence). CDR3 protein: CASSFGAVTEAFF. DNA of the CDR3: TGTGCCAGCAGCTTCGGGGCAGTCACTGAAGCTTTCTTT. The full variable domain, rest sourced from reference TRBV7-9 and TRBJ1-1, is DTGVSQNPRHKITKRGQNVTFRCDPISEHNRLYWYRQTLGQGPEFLTYFQNEAQLEKSRLLSDRFSAERPKGSFSTLEIQRTEQGDSAMYLCASSFGAVTEAFFGQGTRLTVV.

The rearrangement joins TRBV5-6 to TRBJ1-6; D is unclear. The CDR3 is 16 amino acids. V was cut by 0 bases and J by 0 bases, with 7 bases left in between. Looked up from germline, CDR1 is SGHDT and CDR2 is YYEEEE. Here the CDR3 reads CASSLDVSSYNSPLHF. CDR3 DNA: TGTGCCAGCAGCTTGGATGTGAGCTCCTATAATTCACCCCTCCACTTT.

The chain uses TRBV14 and TRBJ2-7, with 7 bases matching TRBD1. CDR3 size: 12 residues. Germline loops: CDR1 SGHDN, CDR2 FVKESK. The V gene end was trimmed by 3 bases and the J gene end by 9 bases; junction bases not matched to a gene: 5. The CDR3, as DNA: TGTGCCAGCAGCCACGTTCGGGACAGGCAGTACTTC. As protein: CASSHVRDRQYF.

This chain links TRBV7-9 with TRBJ2-2; possible D gene TRBD1, 5 bases. CDR1 is SEHNR, CDR2 FQNEAQ, per germline (reference sequence). The germline V and J ends were trimmed by 5 bases and 2 bases, with 9 bases remaining between them. This CDR3 has 14 residues. The CDR3 region is CASSRGINTGELFF. The CDR3 DNA reads as TGTGCCAGCAGCAGGGGTATTAACACCGGGGAGCTGTTTTTT.

CDR3 protein: CASSEEDEQYF. The DNA for the CDR3 is TGTGCCAGCTCCGAGGAGGACGAGCAGTACTTC. The V call is TRBV18, the J call TRBJ2-7, with D possibly TRBD2 on 5 matching bases. This CDR3 region has 11 residues. Germline lookup yields CDR1 KGHSH and CDR2 LQKENI. Trimming removed 6 bases at V and 5 bases at J, with 8 bases between.

This chain connects TRBV7-2 to TRBJ1-2; tentative D call: TRBD1 (6 bases). Germline V gene lookup returns CDR1 SGHTA and CDR2 FQGNSA. V was clipped by 6 bases and J by 8 bases, with 16 bases between them. The CDR3 has 13 residues. This CDR3 reads CASRKQGGRGYTF. As DNA, the CDR3 is TGTGCCAGCAGAAAACAGGGAGGTAGGGGCTACACCTTC. Full variable domain (outside the CDR3, taken from reference TRBV7-2 and TRBJ1-2): GAGVSQSPSNKVTEKGKDVELRCDPISGHTALYWYRQSLGQGLEFLIYFQGNSAPDKSGLPSDRFSAERTGGSVSTLTIQRTQQEDSAVYLCASRKQGGRGYTFGSGTRLTVV.

The chain has TRBV2 and TRBJ2-5; TRBD2 agrees at 8 bases. This CDR3 is built from 14 residues. With V trimmed by 8 bases and J by 3 bases, 8 bases remained unmatched. From germline, CDR1 is SNHLY and CDR2 FYNNEI. The CDR3 nucleotides read TGTGCCAGCCGGCGGCGGGGGGAAGAAGAGACCCAGTACTTC. The encoded protein is CASRRRGEEETQYF.

This sequence joins TRBV6-1 and TRBJ1-2; D is unresolved. Germline V CDR1 and CDR2: MNHNS, SASEGT. The CDR3 is made up of 13 amino acids. V was cut by 1 base and J by 4 bases, with 7 bases left in between. Here the CDR3 reads CASSEGRVYGYTF. The CDR3 DNA reads as TGTGCCAGCAGTGAAGGTCGGGTCTATGGCTACACCTTC.

The rearrangement links TRBV7-9 to TRBJ2-1; D gene ambiguous. V lost 5 bases and J lost 11, with 16 bases in between. This CDR3 comprises 13 residues. From germline, CDR1 is SEHNR and CDR2 FQNEAQ (reference sequence). CDR3 residues: CASSRPGVNKQFF. The CDR3 DNA is TGTGCCAGCAGCCGCCCAGGTGTAAATAAGCAGTTCTTC.

A few counts support this clone. The chain carries TRBV7-9 and TRBJ1-3; D gene ambiguous. Trimming cost V 0 bases and J 7 bases, with 13 bases left between them. This CDR3 has 15 amino acids. Germline lookup yields CDR1 SEHNR and CDR2 FQNEAQ (reference sequence). As DNA, the CDR3 is TGTGCCAGCAGCTTAGCTGGTGGGATCGGGAACACCATATATTTT. This sequence encodes CASSLAGGIGNTIYF.

This chain uses TRBV4-1 with TRBJ1-4; no clear D. Trimming pared 1 base from V and 7 bases from J, leaving 16 bases between. The CDR3 sequence is 16 residues long. In germline, CDR1 is MGHRA, CDR2 YSYEKL. DNA of the CDR3: TGCGCCAGCAGCCAAGGTGTATCCCCTCTTGGTGAAAAACTGTTTTTT. Residues: CASSQGVSPLGEKLFF.

The chain joins TRBV5-1 to TRBJ2-3, with 7 bases matching TRBD2. Germline values: CDR1 SGHRS, CDR2 YFSETQ. The CDR3 has 15 amino acids. V gave up 1 base and J gave up 4 bases; unmatched junction bases: 6. CDR3 sequence reads: CASSLRASGADTQYF. The CDR3 coding sequence is TGCGCCAGCAGCTTGCGGGCTAGCGGTGCAGATACGCAGTATTTT. The full variable domain, in which reference TRBV5-1 and TRBJ2-3 provide the parts outside the CDR3, is KAGVTQTPRYLIKTRGQQVTLSCSPISGHRSVSWYQQTPGQGLQFLFEYFSETQRNKGNFPGRFSGRQFSNSRSEMNVSTLELGDSALYLCASSLRASGADTQYFGPGTRLTVL.

The V call is TRBV25-1, the J call TRBJ2-5; 7 bases are a match to TRBD2. Germline V lookup: CDR1 MGHDK, CDR2 SYGVNS. The CDR3 extends over 17 amino acids. After removal of 5 bases from V and 5 bases from J, the junction contained 17 bases not matched to a gene. The DNA of the CDR3 is TGTGCCAGCAGTCCGAAAATCTCAAGCGGGGTATCGGAGACCCAGTACTTC. The encoded protein is CASSPKISSGVSETQYF.

The chain uses TRBV6-9 and TRBJ2-5; possibly TRBD1 for D (5 bases). The CDR3 is 13 residues long. With 3 bases removed from V and 2 bases from J, the gap between germline ends came to 7 bases. Germline assignment: CDR1 MNHGY and CDR2 SVAAGI. CDR3 amino acids: CASSYDRQETQYF. The CDR3 nucleotides are TGTGCCAGCAGTTACGACAGACAAGAGACCCAGTACTTC.